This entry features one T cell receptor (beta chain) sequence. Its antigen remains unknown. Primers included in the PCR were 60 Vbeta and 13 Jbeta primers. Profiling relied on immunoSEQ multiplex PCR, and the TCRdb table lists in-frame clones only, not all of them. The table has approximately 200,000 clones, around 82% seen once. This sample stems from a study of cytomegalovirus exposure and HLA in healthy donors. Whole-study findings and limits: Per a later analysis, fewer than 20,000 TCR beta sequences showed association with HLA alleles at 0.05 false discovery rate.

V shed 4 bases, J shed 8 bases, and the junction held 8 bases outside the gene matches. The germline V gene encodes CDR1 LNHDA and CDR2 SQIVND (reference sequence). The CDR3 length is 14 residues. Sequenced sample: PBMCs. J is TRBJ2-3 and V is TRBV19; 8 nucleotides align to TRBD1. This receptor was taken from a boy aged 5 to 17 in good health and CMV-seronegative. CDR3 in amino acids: CASSTAQGAPTQYF. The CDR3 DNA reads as TGTGCCAGTAGTACCGCCCAGGGGGCCCCTACGCAGTATTTT.